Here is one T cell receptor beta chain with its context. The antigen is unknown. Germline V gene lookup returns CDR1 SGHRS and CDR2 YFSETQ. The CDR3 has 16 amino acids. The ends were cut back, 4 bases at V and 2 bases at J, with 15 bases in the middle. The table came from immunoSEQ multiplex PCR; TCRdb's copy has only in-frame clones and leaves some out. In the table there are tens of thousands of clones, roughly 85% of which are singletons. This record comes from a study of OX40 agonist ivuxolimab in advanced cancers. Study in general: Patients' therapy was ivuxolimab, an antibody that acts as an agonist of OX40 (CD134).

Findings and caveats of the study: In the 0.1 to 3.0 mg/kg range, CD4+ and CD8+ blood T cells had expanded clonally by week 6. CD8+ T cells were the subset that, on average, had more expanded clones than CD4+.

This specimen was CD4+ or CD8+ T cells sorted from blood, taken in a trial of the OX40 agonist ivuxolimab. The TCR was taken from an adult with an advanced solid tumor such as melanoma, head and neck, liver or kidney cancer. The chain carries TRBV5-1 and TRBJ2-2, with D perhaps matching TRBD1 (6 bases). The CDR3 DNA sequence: TGCGCCAGCAGCCTCCGGGAAGGGGGAAACACCGGGGAGCTGTTTTTT. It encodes CASSLREGGNTGELFF.